The 10 T cell receptor beta chains below were found in one sample sequenced in a study of T cell responses to AZD1222 COVID-19 vaccine. Generated by immunoSEQ multiplex PCR, the TCRdb table keeps only in-frame clones and is missing some. The table records about 180,000 clones, 75% to 95% of them present only once. Sample: peripheral blood, taken on day 0 of AZD1222 vaccination. These receptors originate from an adult in good health.

The chain employs TRBV18 and TRBJ2-3; TRBD2 is a possible D gene (5 bases). V lost 4 bases and J 3 bases, leaving 8 bases between the germline ends. CDR3 length: 13 residues. From germline, CDR1 is KGHSH and CDR2 LQKENI. CDR3 protein: CASSRPGTDTQYF. In DNA, the CDR3 is TGTGCCAGCTCACGACCGGGGACAGATACGCAGTATTTT.

The V call is TRBV7-2, the J call TRBJ2-2; 10 bases match TRBD1. In germline, CDR1 is SGHTA, CDR2 FQGNSA. After removal of 3 bases from V and 2 bases from J, the junction contained 12 bases not matched to a gene. This CDR3 is 19 amino acids long. In nucleotides, the CDR3 is TGTGCCAGCAGCTTCTTTCTACGGGACAGGGGCGGAAACACCGGGGAGCTGTTTTTT. Protein sequence: CASSFFLRDRGGNTGELFF.

The DNA of the CDR3 is TGTGCCAGCAGTCTACAGGGAGTCGATGGCTACACCTTC. Translation: CASSLQGVDGYTF. The chain is built from TRBV6-5 and TRBJ1-2; possible D gene TRBD1, 6 bases. With 5 bases removed from V and 6 bases from J, the gap between germline ends came to 13 bases. This CDR3 has 13 residues. In germline, CDR1 is MNHEY, CDR2 SVGAGI.

The chain uses TRBV27 and TRBJ2-1, with D possibly TRBD2 on 5 matching bases. V was trimmed by 2 bases and J by 1 base, leaving 12 bases between them. CDR3 length: 16 residues. Germline V lookup: CDR1 MNHEY, CDR2 SMNVEV (reference sequence). CDR3: CASSLEGRGSYNEQFF. The CDR3 DNA is TGTGCCAGCAGTTTAGAGGGCAGAGGGTCCTACAATGAGCAGTTCTTC.

The rearrangement joins TRBV9 to TRBJ1-2, with D perhaps matching TRBD1 (6 bases). The CDR3 spans 13 residues. V was pared by 2 bases and J by 8 bases, with 13 bases between. CDR1 SGDLS and CDR2 YYNGEE come from the germline V gene. CDR3: CASSVIQGIGYTF. For the CDR3, the DNA is TGTGCCAGCAGCGTCATCCAGGGGATCGGCTACACCTTC. Drawing the rest from reference TRBV9 and TRBJ1-2, the complete variable domain is DSGVTQTPKHLITATGQRVTLRCSPRSGDLSVYWYQQSLDQGLQFLIQYYNGEERAKGNILERFSAQQFPDLHSELNLSSLELGDSALYFCASSVIQGIGYTFGSGTRLTVV.

The chain is built from TRBV19 and TRBJ1-1; 8 bases match TRBD1. This CDR3 has 17 amino acids. The trim removed 6 bases at V and 2 bases at J, leaving 14 bases unmatched. Germline assignment: CDR1 LNHDA and CDR2 SQIVND (reference sequence). CDR3 DNA: TGTGCCAGTAGAACACTTTTTGGACAGGGACTAAACACTGAAGCTTTCTTT. This translates into CASRTLFGQGLNTEAFF.

This clone appeared a single time. This chain connects TRBV7-9 to TRBJ1-6; 9 nucleotides line up with TRBD1. This CDR3 spans 15 amino acids. V shed 3 bases, J shed 7 bases, and the junction held 4 bases outside the gene matches. CDR1 SEHNR and CDR2 FQNEAQ come from the germline V gene (reference sequence). The CDR3 bases are TGTGCCAGCAGCTTCAAGGGGACAGGGAATTCACCCCTCCACTTT. As protein: CASSFKGTGNSPLHF.

The chain uses TRBV11-1 and TRBJ1-2; D is ambiguous. Deletions cut 2 bases from V and 2 bases from J, with 6 bases between. Germline CDR1 SGHAT, CDR2 FQDESV (reference sequence). The CDR3 has 13 amino acids. The CDR3 DNA reads as TGTGCCAGCAGCTTATCAGAGAACTATGGCTACACCTTC. Its protein product is CASSLSENYGYTF.

This clone was recorded once. The J gene is TRBJ1-1, the V gene TRBV18; D gene uncertain. Germline lookup yields CDR1 KGHSH and CDR2 LQKENI. V gave up 6 bases and J gave up 2 bases, with 13 bases separating them. This CDR3 is 14 amino acids long. CDR3 sequence reads: CASSNRAVNTEAFF. CDR3 bases: TGTGCCAGCTCCAACCGGGCCGTTAACACTGAAGCTTTCTTT.

CDR3 amino acids: CASRDIRPTSPGQRGNQPQHF. The CDR3 DNA is TGTGCCAGCAGGGACATCCGGCCGACCAGTCCGGGACAGAGAGGCAATCAGCCCCAGCATTTT. The chain links TRBV6-4 to TRBJ1-5, with TRBD1 matching 7 bases. Trimming at V came to 6 bases and at J to 2 bases, leaving 25 bases not matched to a gene. The germline gives CDR1 MRHNA, CDR2 SNTAGT. The CDR3 extends over 21 amino acids.